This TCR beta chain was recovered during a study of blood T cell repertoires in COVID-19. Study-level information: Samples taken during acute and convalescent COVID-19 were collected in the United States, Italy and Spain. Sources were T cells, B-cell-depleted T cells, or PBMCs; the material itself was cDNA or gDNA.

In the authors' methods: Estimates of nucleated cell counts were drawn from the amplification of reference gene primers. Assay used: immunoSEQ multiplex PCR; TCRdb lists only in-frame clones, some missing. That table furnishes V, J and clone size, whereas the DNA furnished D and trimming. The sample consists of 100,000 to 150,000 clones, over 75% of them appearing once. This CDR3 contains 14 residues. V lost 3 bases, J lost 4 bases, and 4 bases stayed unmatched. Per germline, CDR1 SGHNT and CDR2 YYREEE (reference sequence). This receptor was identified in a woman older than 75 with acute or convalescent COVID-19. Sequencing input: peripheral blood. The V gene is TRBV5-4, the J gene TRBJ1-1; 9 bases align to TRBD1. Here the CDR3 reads CASSSGTGPTEAFF. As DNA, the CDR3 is TGTGCCAGCAGCTCCGGGACAGGGCCCACTGAAGCTTTCTTT. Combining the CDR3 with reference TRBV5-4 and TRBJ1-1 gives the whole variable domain ETGVTQSPTHLIKTRGQQVTLRCSSQSGHNTVSWYQQALGQGPQFIFQYYREEENGRGNFPPRFSGLQFPNYSSELNVNALELDDSALYLCASSSGTGPTEAFFGQGTRLTVV.